The clone carrying this T cell receptor beta chain has a handful of counts. Germline V gene data show CDR1 as SGHRS and CDR2 as YFSETQ. This CDR3 comprises 16 residues. The V segment lost 1 base and the J segment 2 bases; nucleotides outside the gene matches: 6. Preparation of the TCRbeta library used unique molecular identifiers. TCRdb analysed the PCR reads with MiXCR anew, one entry per CDR3 protein. The sample lists roughly 570,000 distinct CDR3 sequences; 27% were seen once. The data derive from a study of T-cell reconstitution after alpha-beta-depleted transplantation in children. The chain employs TRBV5-1 and TRBJ2-7, with TRBD2 matching over 10 bases. The sample here was PBMCs, taken before TCRalphabeta/CD19-depleted stem cell transplant. This clonotype originated in a boy less than two years old with Wiskott-Aldrich syndrome, due to receive a stem cell transplant. This chain's CDR3 is CASSLPGTSVTYEQYF. The CDR3 bases are TGCGCCAGCAGCTTGCCCGGGACTAGCGTAACCTACGAGCAGTACTTC. The whole variable domain, remainder taken from reference TRBV5-1 and TRBJ2-7, is KAGVTQTPRYLIKTRGQQVTLSCSPISGHRSVSWYQQTPGQGLQFLFEYFSETQRNKGNFPGRFSGRQFSNSRSEMNVSTLELGDSALYLCASSLPGTSVTYEQYFGPGTRLTVT.